The 10 T cell receptor beta chains below all came from one sample that was sequenced in a study of a mutant IDH1 vaccine in newly diagnosed glioma. Described time point: week 5, during vaccination. It was 300 ug of mutant IDH1 20-mer peptide that made up each vaccine dose, given with topical imiquimod. These receptors are not linked to any known antigen. Libraries were prepared by immunoSEQ multiplex PCR; TCRdb keeps only in-frame clonotypes and omits some of them. Among roughly 50,000 clones listed, about 80% were seen once. Specimen: PBMCs, collected from a glioma patient whose treatment included an IDH1 peptide vaccine. Receptor source: a woman between 18 and 29 years old with glioma. Some clones in this sample may be carry-over from other donors' samples.

V and J are TRBV4-3 and TRBJ2-1; D is unresolved. V lost 0 bases, J lost 0 bases, and 9 bases lay in between. This CDR3 has 16 residues. Germline-derived CDR1 and CDR2 are LGHNA and YSLEER. CDR3 in amino acids: CASSQEVVSSYNEQFF. The CDR3 DNA reads as TGCGCCAGCAGCCAAGAGGTCGTTAGCTCCTACAATGAGCAGTTCTTC.

The chain uses TRBV6-6 and TRBJ1-4; 8 bases fit TRBD1. This CDR3 contains 16 residues. Trimming cost V 5 bases and J 8 bases; bases outside gene matches: 13. Germline V lookup: CDR1 MNHNY, CDR2 SVGAGI (reference sequence). CDR3 region: CASSPRQGNELEKLFF. In DNA, the CDR3 is TGTGCCAGCAGTCCCAGACAGGGGAACGAATTGGAAAAACTGTTTTTT.

The rearrangement joins TRBV6-5 to TRBJ1-6, with D uncertain. CDR1 is MNHEY, CDR2 SVGAGI, per germline. Trimming pared 2 bases from V and 7 bases from J, leaving 12 bases between. The CDR3 is made up of 15 amino acids. CDR3 in DNA: TGTGCCAGCAGTTACGATAACAAAGGCAATTCACCCCTCCACTTT. Translated: CASSYDNKGNSPLHF.

The CDR3: CASSELIVEEKLFF. Here the CDR3 DNA reads TGTGCCAGCAGTGAATTGATCGTCGAGGAAAAACTGTTTTTT. The chain joins TRBV25-1 to TRBJ1-4; D not certain. CDR1 and CDR2 from the germline V gene are MGHDK and SYGVNS. This CDR3 spans 14 amino acids. Trimming took off 1 base at V and 8 bases at J, with 11 bases between the two ends.

In DNA, the CDR3 is TGTGCCAGCAGCTTGGGGGTCCCGGGACAGACTAACTATGGCTACACCTTC. It is translated as CASSLGVPGQTNYGYTF. The chain links TRBV5-6 to TRBJ1-2; 7 bases agree with TRBD1. The CDR3 consists of 17 residues. V shed 0 bases, J shed 0 bases, and the junction held 8 bases outside the gene matches. Germline CDR1 and CDR2: SGHDT and YYEEEE.

The rearrangement joins TRBV7-6 to TRBJ2-1; D is unclear. In germline, CDR1 is SGHVS, CDR2 FNYEAQ. With 1 base removed from V and 6 bases from J, the gap between germline ends came to 7 bases. The CDR3 is 13 residues long. CDR3 nucleotides: TGTGCCAGCAGCTTAGAGTTTATCAATGAGCAGTTCTTC. This encodes CASSLEFINEQFF.

The rearrangement links TRBV12-5 to TRBJ1-4, with 8 bases matching TRBD1. The CDR3 sequence is 17 residues long. The junction had 8 bases not matched to a gene; V was cut back by 5 bases and J by 0 bases. Germline V gene data show CDR1 as LGHNT and CDR2 as FRNRAP. For the CDR3, the DNA is TGTGCTAGTGGTATATACAGGGGGGACCCAACTAATGAAAAACTGTTTTTT. This codes for CASGIYRGDPTNEKLFF. The full variable domain, rest sourced from reference TRBV12-5 and TRBJ1-4, is DARVTQTPRHKVTEMGQEVTMRCQPILGHNTVFWYRQTMMQGLELLAYFRNRAPLDDSGMPKDRFSAEMPDATLATLKIQPSEPRDSAVYFCASGIYRGDPTNEKLFFGSGTQLSVL.

V and J are TRBV2 and TRBJ1-5; weak D call: TRBD1 (5 bases). Germline lookup yields CDR1 SNHLY and CDR2 FYNNEI. V was trimmed by 7 bases and J by 4 bases, leaving 14 bases between them. The CDR3 has 14 amino acids. The CDR3 nucleotides are TGTGCCAGCAATATTAGGGAGGGGAATCAGCCCCAGCATTTT. Translated: CASNIREGNQPQHF. Full variable domain (outside the CDR3, taken from reference TRBV2 and TRBJ1-5): EPEVTQTPSHQVTQMGQEVILRCVPISNHLYFYWYRQILGQKVEFLVSFYNNEISEKSEIFDDQFSVERPDGSNFTLKIRSTKLEDSAMYFCASNIREGNQPQHFGDGTRLSIL.

The rearrangement uses TRBV4-1 and TRBJ1-5; no reliable D call. The CDR3 has 16 amino acids. Per germline, CDR1 MGHRA and CDR2 YSYEKL. Trimming removed 0 bases at V and 5 bases at J, with 14 bases between. CDR3 DNA: TGCGCCAGCAGCCAAGATCACGGGCAGTATTATCAGCCCCAGCATTTT. Encoded protein: CASSQDHGQYYQPQHF.

CDR3 DNA: TGTGCCAGCAGTGAAGGGGCGACAGCCTACGAGCAGTACTTC. It is translated as CASSEGATAYEQYF. This sequence joins TRBV2 and TRBJ2-7; D is perhaps TRBD1 (5 bases). The CDR3 has 14 amino acids. Trimming removed 1 base at V and 2 bases at J, with 9 bases between. Germline assignment: CDR1 SNHLY and CDR2 FYNNEI.